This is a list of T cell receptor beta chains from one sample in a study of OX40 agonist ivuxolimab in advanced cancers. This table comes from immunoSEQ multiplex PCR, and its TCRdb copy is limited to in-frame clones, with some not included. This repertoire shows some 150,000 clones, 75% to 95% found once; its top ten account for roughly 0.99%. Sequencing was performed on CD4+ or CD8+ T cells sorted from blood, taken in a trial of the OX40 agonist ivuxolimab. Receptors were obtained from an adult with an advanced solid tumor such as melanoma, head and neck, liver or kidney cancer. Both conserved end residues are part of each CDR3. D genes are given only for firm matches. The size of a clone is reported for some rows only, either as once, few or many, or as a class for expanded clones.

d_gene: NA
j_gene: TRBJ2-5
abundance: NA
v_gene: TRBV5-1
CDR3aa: CASSFLGPSGETQYF
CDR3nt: TGCGCCAGCAGCTTTTTAGGCCCGAGTGGGGAAACCCAGTACTTC

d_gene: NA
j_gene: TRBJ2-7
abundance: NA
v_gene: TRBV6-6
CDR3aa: CASSYTGTYEQYF
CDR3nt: TGTGCCAGCAGTTACACGGGTACCTACGAGCAGTACTTC

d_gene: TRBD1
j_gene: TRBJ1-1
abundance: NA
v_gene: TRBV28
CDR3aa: CASTPGGQRGRAFF
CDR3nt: TGTGCCAGCACGCCAGGGGGCCAGCGCGGTCGCGCTTTCTTT

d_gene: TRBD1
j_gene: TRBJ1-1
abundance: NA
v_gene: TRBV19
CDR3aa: CASSISTVWTGEAFF
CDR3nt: TGTGCCAGTAGTATATCGACGGTTTGGACAGGCGAAGCTTTCTTT

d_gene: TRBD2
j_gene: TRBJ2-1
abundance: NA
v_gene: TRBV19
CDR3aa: CASKTGLAYNEQFF
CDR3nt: TGTGCCAGTAAAACGGGACTAGCCTACAATGAGCAGTTCTTC

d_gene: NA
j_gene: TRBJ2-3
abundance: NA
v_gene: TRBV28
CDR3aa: CASRQSTDTQYF
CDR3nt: TGTGCCAGCAGACAATCCACAGATACGCAGTATTTT

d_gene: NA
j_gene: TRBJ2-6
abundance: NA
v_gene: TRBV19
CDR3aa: CASTSTLGASDGANVLTF
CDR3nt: TGTGCCAGTACCTCCACGCTTGGGGCCAGTGATGGGGCCAACGTCCTGACTTTC

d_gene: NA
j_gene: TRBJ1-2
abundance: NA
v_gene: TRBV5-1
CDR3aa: CASSRQVDSNYGYTF
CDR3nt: TGCGCCAGCAGCCGACAAGTGGACAGTAACTATGGCTACACCTTC

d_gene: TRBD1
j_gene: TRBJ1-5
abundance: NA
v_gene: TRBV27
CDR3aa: CASTTGWNQPQHF
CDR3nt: TGTGCCAGCACGACAGGGTGGAATCAGCCCCAGCATTTT

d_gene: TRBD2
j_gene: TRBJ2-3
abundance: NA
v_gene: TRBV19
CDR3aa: CASSMGLAGGRGSTDTQYF
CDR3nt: TGTGCCAGTAGTATGGGACTAGCGGGAGGCCGTGGGAGCACAGATACGCAGTATTTT

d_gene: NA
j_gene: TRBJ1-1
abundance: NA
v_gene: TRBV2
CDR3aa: CASRGMLNTEAFF
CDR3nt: TGTGCCAGCAGGGGGATGTTGAACACTGAAGCTTTCTTT

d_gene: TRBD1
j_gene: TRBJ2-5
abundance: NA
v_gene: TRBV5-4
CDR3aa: CASSPDRPYQETQYF
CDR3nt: TGTGCCAGCAGCCCGGACAGGCCGTACCAAGAGACCCAGTACTTC

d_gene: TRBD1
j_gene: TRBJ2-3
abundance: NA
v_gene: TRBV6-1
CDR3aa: CASTPGTAYTDTQYF
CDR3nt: TGTGCCAGCACTCCTGGGACAGCCTACACAGATACGCAGTATTTT

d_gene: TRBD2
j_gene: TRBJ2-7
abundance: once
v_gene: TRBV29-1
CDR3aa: CSVEGGLAGVDEQYF
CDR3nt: TGCAGCGTTGAAGGGGGGCTAGCGGGAGTAGATGAGCAGTACTTC

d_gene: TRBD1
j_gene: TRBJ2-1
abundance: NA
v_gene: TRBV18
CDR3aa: CASSLRRDRALSEQFF
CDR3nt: TGTGCCAGCTCGCTTAGAAGGGACAGGGCTTTAAGTGAGCAGTTCTTC

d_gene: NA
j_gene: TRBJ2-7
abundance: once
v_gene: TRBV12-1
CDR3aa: CASLLWRDPYYEQYF
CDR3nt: TGTGCCAGTCTCCTTTGGCGGGATCCTTACTACGAGCAGTACTTC

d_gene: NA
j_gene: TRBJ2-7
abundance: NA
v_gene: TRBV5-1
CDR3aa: CASSLTGSSYEQYF
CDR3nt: TGCGCCAGCAGCTTGACAGGGAGCTCCTACGAGCAGTACTTC

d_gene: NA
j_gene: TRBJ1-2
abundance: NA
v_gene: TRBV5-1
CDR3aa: CASRSSRDTGGYTF
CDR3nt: TGCGCCAGCCGATCAAGCCGGGACACGGGGGGCTACACCTTC

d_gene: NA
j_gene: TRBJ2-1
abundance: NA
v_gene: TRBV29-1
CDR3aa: CSVAKDSPGEQFF
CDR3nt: TGCAGCGTTGCTAAGGACTCCCCCGGTGAGCAGTTCTTC

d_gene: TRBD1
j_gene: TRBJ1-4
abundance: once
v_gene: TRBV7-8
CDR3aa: CASSRSGTGTEKLFF
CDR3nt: TGTGCCAGCAGCCGGTCCGGGACAGGGACCGAAAAACTGTTTTTT

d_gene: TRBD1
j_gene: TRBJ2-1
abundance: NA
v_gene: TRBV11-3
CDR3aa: CASSSGTVYNEQFF
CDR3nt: TGTGCCAGCAGCTCCGGGACAGTCTACAATGAGCAGTTCTTC

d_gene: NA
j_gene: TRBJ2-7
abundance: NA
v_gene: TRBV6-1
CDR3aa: CASSLGRDYEQYF
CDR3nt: TGTGCCAGCAGCCTCGGACGGGACTACGAGCAGTACTTC

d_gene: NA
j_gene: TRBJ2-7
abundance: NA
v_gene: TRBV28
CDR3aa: CASSFQGLGLSEQYF
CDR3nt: TGTGCCAGCAGTTTCCAGGGGCTTGGGCTGAGCGAGCAGTACTTC

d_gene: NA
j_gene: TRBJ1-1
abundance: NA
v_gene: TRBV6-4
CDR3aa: CASRAELNTEAFF
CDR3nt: TGTGCCAGCAGGGCGGAATTGAACACTGAAGCTTTCTTT

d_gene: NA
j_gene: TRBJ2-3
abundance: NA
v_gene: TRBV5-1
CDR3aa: CASSLAGAVGTDTQYF
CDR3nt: TGCGCCAGCAGCTTGGCGGGGGCAGTGGGCACAGATACGCAGTATTTT

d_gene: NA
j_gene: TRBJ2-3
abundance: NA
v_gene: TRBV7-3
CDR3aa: CASSQRVSTDTQYF
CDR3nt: TGTGCCAGCAGTCAGCGGGTTAGCACAGATACGCAGTATTTT

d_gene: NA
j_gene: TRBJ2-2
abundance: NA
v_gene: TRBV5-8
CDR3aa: CASTGAPWSGELFF
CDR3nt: TGTGCCAGCACGGGGGCCCCATGGAGCGGGGAGCTGTTTTTT

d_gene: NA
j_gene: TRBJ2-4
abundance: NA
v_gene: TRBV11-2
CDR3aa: CASSLEGNIQYF
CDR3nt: TGTGCCAGCAGCTTAGAGGGGAACATTCAGTACTTC

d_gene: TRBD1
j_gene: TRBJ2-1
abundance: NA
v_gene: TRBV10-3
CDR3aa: CAISGQGDHNEQFF
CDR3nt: TGTGCCATCAGTGGACAGGGGGATCACAATGAGCAGTTCTTC